This T cell receptor beta chain stems from a study of CD8 T cells in Susac syndrome. With 11 bases removed from V and 2 bases from J, the gap between germline ends came to 12 bases. The CDR3 totals 12 residues. The germline V gene encodes CDR1 MNHEY and CDR2 SMNVEV (reference sequence). Isolation of CD8+ and CD4+ T cells was performed negatively, whereas enrichment of TEMRA cells was done by FACS. Reverse transcription of roughly 0.5 to 1 ug RNA was carried out with random hexamers. The method of amplification for TCR beta CDR3 was immunoSEQ multiplex PCR, covering 54 Vbeta and 13 Jbeta. MiXCR was run by TCRdb on the immunoSEQ multiplex PCR reads, yielding one entry per CDR3 protein. The profile shows 150,000 to 200,000 distinct CDR3 sequences, approximately 94% of them singletons.

The sequence derives from a human donor with multiple sclerosis. Material for sequencing was CD4+ T cells from PBMCs. V usage is TRBV27 and J usage is TRBJ1-1; D is possibly TRBD1 (6 bases). CDR3 nucleotides: TGTGCCGTAGGGGGGAGAAACACTGAAGCTTTCTTT. It is translated as CAVGGRNTEAFF.